This TCR beta chain derives from a study of T cells in Graves' hyperthyroidism and ophthalmopathy. This clonotype occurred a few times. Its antigen is not known. There were TCR beta CDR3 regions amplified from RNA transcripts. The HTBI primer set was used in a first-round RT-PCR of the TCR CDR3. Via MiXCR, TCRdb re-called the multiplex PCR reads, giving one row per CDR3 protein. Of approximately 380,000 distinct CDR3 sequences listed, approximately 18% are singletons. The V gene's germline CDR1 is ENHRY and CDR2 SYGVKD. The CDR3 runs to 12 residues. V was clipped by 6 bases and J by 4 bases, with 9 bases between them. Whole-study findings and limits: Appearing also in blood were most of the thyroid clonotypes expanded above 0.001. The authors' 13 V-J model separated ophthalmopathy from stable hyperthyroidism.

This receptor was obtained from a young man with Graves' ophthalmopathy. The V call is TRBV10-3, the J call TRBJ1-2; D uncertain. The source material was blood. In DNA, the CDR3 is TGTGCCATCAGCCCTATGGGCTATGGCTACACCTTC. Translated, it gives CAISPMGYGYTF.